Here is one T cell receptor (beta chain) with its context. What it binds is unknown. This entry is derived from a study of brain T cells in children with intractable seizures. As for time point: blood from clinic visit 5 months post-surgery; TSC patient then seizure free. The sequenced cases were selected for having the highest brain T cell transcript signatures. At least one anti-epileptic drug was given before surgery. Regarding the study as a whole: Absence of clones before surgery may stem from lower sequencing depth. Only CDR3 sequence similarity suggested viral specificity, without known HCMV serostatus.

V gave up 6 bases and J gave up 7 bases, with 15 bases separating them. Germline V CDR1 and CDR2: KGHDR, SFDVKD. The CDR3 runs 14 residues. Some clones are missing from TCRdb's copy, which holds only in-frame ones; the method was immunoSEQ multiplex PCR. The sample contains about 340,000 clones, over 90% of which appear only once. The material sequenced was peripheral blood, taken around 5 months after surgery. The chain couples TRBV24-1 to TRBJ1-5, with TRBD1 as a possible D gene (5 bases). This clonotype was sampled from a boy under two years old with tuberous sclerosis and intractable seizures. The CDR3 spells CATSHSLAGQPQHF. The CDR3 nucleotides are TGTGCCACCAGTCACTCCTTAGCAGGGCAGCCCCAGCATTTT.